A selection of T cell receptor beta chains follows, all from one sample in a study of control samples from healthy donors and cancer patients. Libraries were prepared by immunoSEQ multiplex PCR; TCRdb keeps only in-frame clonotypes and omits some of them. The sample yields approximately 69,000 clones, roughly 90% seen once. The sample consisted of PBMCs. Every receptor here comes from a man in his sixties with colorectal cancer. Both conserved end residues are part of each CDR3. Fields, in order: clone size, V gene, J gene, D gene, CDR3 DNA, CDR3 protein. D genes are given only for firm matches. Not all rows give a size; the values are once, few, many and, for expanded clones, a class.

clone_size: -; v_call: TRBV5-1; j_call: TRBJ1-4; d_call: -; cdr3_nt: TGCGCCAGCAGCCCACCGAATAATGAAAAACTGTTTTTT; cdr3_aa: CASSPPNNEKLFF
clone_size: few; v_call: TRBV9; j_call: TRBJ2-7; d_call: TRBD1; cdr3_nt: TGTGCCAGCAGCTCACAGGGGGCCTACGAGCAGTACTTC; cdr3_aa: CASSSQGAYEQYF
clone_size: -; v_call: TRBV28; j_call: TRBJ1-5; d_call: -; cdr3_nt: TGTGCCAGCATCCGGCAGGGTTATAGCAATCAGCCCCAGCATTTT; cdr3_aa: CASIRQGYSNQPQHF
clone_size: -; v_call: TRBV24-1; j_call: TRBJ2-1; d_call: TRBD2; cdr3_nt: TGTGCCACCAGTGATTTTGGGGGCAGCGGGGGGTGGTATGAGCAGTTCTTC; cdr3_aa: CATSDFGGSGGWYEQFF
clone_size: -; v_call: TRBV4-2; j_call: TRBJ2-3; d_call: -; cdr3_nt: TGTGCCAGCAGCCAACTGGGATTCACAGATACGCAGTATTTT; cdr3_aa: CASSQLGFTDTQYF
clone_size: -; v_call: TRBV5-1; j_call: TRBJ2-2; d_call: TRBD2; cdr3_nt: TGCGCCAGCAGCAGCGGGGGGGCCCCCACCGGGGAGCTGTTTTTT; cdr3_aa: CASSSGGAPTGELFF
clone_size: -; v_call: TRBV6-1; j_call: TRBJ2-7; d_call: TRBD1; cdr3_nt: TGTGCCAGCAGTGAAAGGGGTGGTGACAGGGGCCACGAGCAGTACTTC; cdr3_aa: CASSERGGDRGHEQYF
clone_size: -; v_call: TRBV5-1; j_call: TRBJ1-1; d_call: -; cdr3_nt: TGCGCCAGCAGCTTGCAAGGGACTGAAGCTTTCTTT; cdr3_aa: CASSLQGTEAFF
clone_size: -; v_call: TRBV27; j_call: TRBJ1-5; d_call: -; cdr3_nt: TGTGCCAGCAGTTTATGGGGCCAAGACGGTCAGCCCCAGCATTTT; cdr3_aa: CASSLWGQDGQPQHF
clone_size: -; v_call: TRBV24-1; j_call: TRBJ2-1; d_call: TRBD2; cdr3_nt: TGTGCCACCAGTGACCGCAGCGGGGGGGCCTTGGGTGAGCAGTTCTTC; cdr3_aa: CATSDRSGGALGEQFF
clone_size: -; v_call: TRBV19; j_call: TRBJ2-4; d_call: -; cdr3_nt: TGTGCCAGTAGTTCCCTCGGGGTAGCCAAAAACATTCAGTACTTC; cdr3_aa: CASSSLGVAKNIQYF
clone_size: -; v_call: TRBV15; j_call: TRBJ2-3; d_call: -; cdr3_nt: TGTGCCACCAGCAGAGATCAAGGTGGCACAGATACGCAGTATTTT; cdr3_aa: CATSRDQGGTDTQYF
clone_size: -; v_call: TRBV19; j_call: TRBJ1-3; d_call: TRBD1; cdr3_nt: TGTGCCAGCGCGGGACAGGGGGTAAACACCATATATTTT; cdr3_aa: CASAGQGVNTIYF
clone_size: -; v_call: TRBV5-4; j_call: TRBJ2-3; d_call: -; cdr3_nt: TGTGCCAGCAGCCCCTACAGGGCCGGCACAGATACGCAGTATTTT; cdr3_aa: CASSPYRAGTDTQYF
clone_size: -; v_call: TRBV5-4; j_call: TRBJ1-6; d_call: TRBD1; cdr3_nt: TGTGCCAGCAGAGGACAGGGAGGTATCGGAAATTCACCCCTCCACTTT; cdr3_aa: CASRGQGGIGNSPLHF
clone_size: -; v_call: TRBV30; j_call: TRBJ1-5; d_call: -; cdr3_nt: TGTGCCTGGAGTGTAGGGCTGGGTCAGCCCCAGCATTTT; cdr3_aa: CAWSVGLGQPQHF
clone_size: few; v_call: TRBV2; j_call: TRBJ1-2; d_call: -; cdr3_nt: TGTGCCAGCAATGAACCCTTGGCCCGAGGTGAATATGGCTACACCTTC; cdr3_aa: CASNEPLARGEYGYTF
clone_size: -; v_call: TRBV9; j_call: TRBJ2-1; d_call: TRBD2; cdr3_nt: TGTGCCAGCAGCGCGACTAGCGGGAATATCAATGAGCAGTTCTTC; cdr3_aa: CASSATSGNINEQFF
clone_size: -; v_call: TRBV11-2; j_call: TRBJ1-6; d_call: -; cdr3_nt: TGTGCCAGCAGCTCAACGGACAATTCACCCCTCCACTTT; cdr3_aa: CASSSTDNSPLHF
clone_size: -; v_call: TRBV29-1; j_call: TRBJ1-1; d_call: -; cdr3_nt: TGCAGCGTCGTCTCAGGTAACACTGAAGCTTTCTTT; cdr3_aa: CSVVSGNTEAFF
clone_size: few; v_call: TRBV5-5; j_call: TRBJ1-4; d_call: -; cdr3_nt: TGTGCCAGCAGCACCCGGACGCAGGGAAAACTGTTTTTT; cdr3_aa: CASSTRTQGKLFF
clone_size: medium-sized; v_call: TRBV19; j_call: TRBJ2-2; d_call: -; cdr3_nt: TGTGCCAGTAGTATTCGTTCCGGCCATGGGGCCGGGGAGCTGTTTTTT; cdr3_aa: CASSIRSGHGAGELFF
clone_size: -; v_call: TRBV5-1; j_call: TRBJ2-3; d_call: TRBD2; cdr3_nt: TGCGCCAGCAGCCCGGGACTAGCGGGCCTTAGCACAGATACGCAGTATTTT; cdr3_aa: CASSPGLAGLSTDTQYF
clone_size: once; v_call: TRBV7-6; j_call: TRBJ2-1; d_call: TRBD2; cdr3_nt: TGTGCCAGCAGCTTACTCCTAGCGGGGGTTGGCTACAATGAGCAGTTCTTC; cdr3_aa: CASSLLLAGVGYNEQFF